The rows below give T cell receptor beta chains drawn from one sample of a study of CD8+CD57+ T cells in acquired aplastic anemia. TCRdb passed the reads through MiXCR, listing each CDR3 protein once. The sample consists of about 190,000 distinct CDR3 sequences, about 53% of them appearing once. The sequencing sample was made of sorted CD4+, CD8+, or CD8+CD57+ T cells (not recorded which) from PBMCs. The receptor set was obtained from a human donor in good health, serving as a control. CDR3s include the opening cysteine and the closing phenylalanine or tryptophan. A D gene is named only where the DNA matches it firmly. Expanded clones are given a class, and other clones once, few, many or no size at all.

J | D | V | size | DNA | CDR3
TRBJ2-7 | TRBD1 | TRBV10-2 | - | TGCGCCAGCAGTGCGGGACAGCTCTATTCCTACGAGCAGTACTTC | CASSAGQLYSYEQYF
TRBJ1-1 | TRBD1 | TRBV7-9 | many | TGTGCCAGCAGCTTAGTGGAGGGGGCGAGTGTGGCTTTCTTT | CASSLVEGASVAFF
TRBJ2-4 | TRBD2 | TRBV27 | few | TGTGCCAGCAGCCCTACTAGCGGCACAGCCAAAAACATTCAGTACTTC | CASSPTSGTAKNIQYF
TRBJ1-2 | - | TRBV7-9 | many | TGTGCCAGCAGCTTAACGCTTCCTAACTATGGCTACACCTTC | CASSLTLPNYGYTF
TRBJ2-7 | TRBD2 | TRBV29-1 | - | TGCAGCGCTGGGGGACTAGCCCACGAGCAGTACTTC | CSAGGLAHEQYF
TRBJ2-7 | - | TRBV29-1 | - | TGCAGAGATCTGGACAGCTGGACCTACGAGCAGTACTTC | CRDLDSWTYEQYF
TRBJ2-3 | - | TRBV6-7 | once | TGTGCCAGCAGTTACGCCAAAGATACGCAGTATTTT | CASSYAKDTQYF
TRBJ2-5 | - | TRBV7-2 | - | TGTGCCAGCAGCCAGCCGGGACCCGCGTCGGGGACCCAGTACTTC | CASSQPGPASGTQYF
TRBJ1-6 | TRBD1 | TRBV19 | - | TGTGCCAGTAGTCCTGGGACAGAGGAATCACCCCTCCACTTT | CASSPGTEESPLHF
TRBJ2-1 | TRBD2 | TRBV24-1 | - | TGTGCCACCAGTGATTCGGACACGGGAGGGGATGAGCAGTTCTTC | CATSDSDTGGDEQFF
TRBJ1-6 | - | TRBV27 | many | TGTGCCAGCAGTTCCGTTGATTCACCCCTCCACTTT | CASSSVDSPLHF
TRBJ1-1 | - | TRBV7-2 | - | TGTGCCAGCAGCATTAACGTTCAGAACACTGAAGCTTTCTTT | CASSINVQNTEAFF
TRBJ1-5 | - | TRBV10-2 | few | TGCGCCAGCAGTGATCTGGGGGATCAGCCCCAGCATTTT | CASSDLGDQPQHF
TRBJ2-1 | - | TRBV7-9 | - | TGTGCCAGCAGCTTAGCCCTAGGATGGAAGTGCAGTGAGCAGTTCTTC | CASSLALGWKCSEQFF
TRBJ2-3 | - | TRBV11-2 | - | TGTGCCAGCAGCTCCGGAGGGGTCACAGATACGCAGTATTTT | CASSSGGVTDTQYF
TRBJ2-7 | - | TRBV7-6 | - | TGTGCCAGCAGCCCCTCGGGGCGGTACTCCTACGAGCAGTACTTC | CASSPSGRYSYEQYF
TRBJ1-2 | TRBD1 | TRBV9 | - | TGTGCCAGCAGCCCTGGACAGGGGGTGAGGGGCTACACCTTC | CASSPGQGVRGYTF
TRBJ2-1 | - | TRBV9 | few | TGTGCCAGCAGCGTGACCAGTGAGCAGTTCTTC | CASSVTSEQFF
TRBJ2-7 | TRBD1 | TRBV15 | - | TGTGCCACCAGCAGTCCGTACGGGACAGGGGTCTCCTACGAGCAGTACTTC | CATSSPYGTGVSYEQYF
TRBJ1-2 | - | TRBV12-3/TRBV12-4 | - | TGTGCCAGCAGTCGGGTCGTGGTCGCGGGGGGCTACACCTTC | CASSRVVVAGGYTF
TRBJ2-5 | - | TRBV9 | - | TGTGCCAGCAGCGTCGGGGGTTCGTATGGAGAGACCCAGTACTTC | CASSVGGSYGETQYF
TRBJ2-3 | TRBD2 | TRBV20-1 | many | TGCAGTGCTAGAGACGGGCGGGGGGGCACAGATACGCAGTATTTT | CSARDGRGGTDTQYF
TRBJ1-6 | - | TRBV19 | - | TGTGCCAGTAGTACCGGACCAGGGGATAATTCACCCCTCCACTTT | CASSTGPGDNSPLHF
TRBJ2-5 | - | TRBV7-2 | - | TGTGCCAGCCGCTCGGGGGGCCTGGAGGAGACCCAGTACTTC | CASRSGGLEETQYF
TRBJ2-7 | - | TRBV7-6 | - | TGTGCCAGCACAAACTCGCCGGGGAACGAGCAGTACTTC | CASTNSPGNEQYF
TRBJ2-5 | - | TRBV7-3 | few | TGTGCCAGCAGCTTAATGGAGGGGGAGACCCAGTACTTC | CASSLMEGETQYF
TRBJ2-2 | - | TRBV29-1 | - | TGCAGTCTGGGGGGCTCGGCCGGGGAGCTGTTTTTT | CSLGGSAGELFF
TRBJ2-7 | - | TRBV7-8 | - | TGTGCCAGCAGCGAAACGGGACGGAACTACGAGCAGTACTTC | CASSETGRNYEQYF
TRBJ1-4 | - | TRBV30 | - | TGTGCCTGGAGTGATAAGCCCGGACAAGCAACTAATGAAAAACTGTTTTTT | CAWSDKPGQATNEKLFF
TRBJ2-7 | TRBD1 | TRBV10-3 | - | TGTGCCAGCTCACCACAGGGGGCGGCCTACGAGCAGTGCTTC | CASSPQGAAYEQCF
TRBJ2-5 | TRBD2 | TRBV19 | - | TGTGCCAGTAGTATATCTCCAGCGGGGGATGGAGAGACCCAGTACTTC | CASSISPAGDGETQYF
TRBJ2-5 | TRBD2 | TRBV19 | many | TGTGCCAGTAGTAAGCGGGGGGGCCGAGAGACCCAGTACTTC | CASSKRGGRETQYF
TRBJ2-7 | TRBD1 | TRBV2 | - | TGTGCCAGCAAGTCGGACAGGGTGACCTACGAGCAGTACTTC | CASKSDRVTYEQYF
TRBJ1-2 | TRBD1 | TRBV7-2 | many | TGTGCCAGCAGCTTAGGTCCTAATCGACAGGGGGCCTCCTATGGCTACACCTTC | CASSLGPNRQGASYGYTF
TRBJ1-4 | - | TRBV19 | - | TGTGCCAGTAGTATTTGGGACCAACGGGAAAAACTGTTTTTT | CASSIWDQREKLFF
TRBJ2-3 | - | TRBV9 | - | TGTGCCAGCAGCGCCTCAGATACGCAGTATTTT | CASSASDTQYF
TRBJ1-5 | - | TRBV10-3 | once | TGTGCCATCAGTTTAGCGGGTGCGGGCAATCAGCCCCAGCATTTT | CAISLAGAGNQPQHF
TRBJ2-7 | TRBD1 | TRBV15 | - | TGTGCCACCAGCAGAGCCGGGACAGGTTTTTACGAGCAGTACTTC | CATSRAGTGFYEQYF
TRBJ1-2 | - | TRBV30 | many | TGTGCCTGGAATACAGAACGAAACTATGGCTACACCTTC | CAWNTERNYGYTF
TRBJ2-7 | - | TRBV20-1 | - | TGCAGTGCTAGAGACCGGACCCTTTACGAGCAGTACTTC | CSARDRTLYEQYF
TRBJ2-3 | - | TRBV7-6 | - | TGTGCCAGCAGCTTAGGTGGGACGGCTGATACGCAGTATTTT | CASSLGGTADTQYF
TRBJ2-2 | TRBD1 | TRBV24-1 | - | TGTGCCACTAAAGGGACAGGCGGTCTGTTTTTT | CATKGTGGLFF
TRBJ2-7 | TRBD2 | TRBV29-1 | - | TGCAGCGTTCACGCTGGGACTAGCGGCTACGAGCAGTACTTC | CSVHAGTSGYEQYF
TRBJ2-2 | - | TRBV20-1 | - | TGCAGTGCTGTCGACAGAAACACCGGGGAGCTGTTTTTT | CSAVDRNTGELFF
TRBJ1-2 | - | TRBV10-3 | - | TGTGCCATCAGTAAGCGCAGGGAGGACTATGGCTACACCTTC | CAISKRREDYGYTF